A selection of T cell receptor beta chains follows, all from one sample in a study of regulatory T cells in long-lasting Graves disease. One entry per CDR3 protein results from TCRdb running MiXCR on the multiplex PCR reads. The sample yields hundreds of thousands of distinct CDR3 sequences, approximately 15% seen once. These records were also assigned to another study, of T cells in Graves' hyperthyroidism and ophthalmopathy.

Sequencing was performed on peripheral blood mononuclear cells (PBMCs), taken at new diagnosis, from a patient treated with antithyroid drugs. These receptors all come from a woman aged 25 to 39 with Graves disease. Each CDR3 is given with its conserved first and last residue. The D gene is left open where the match is weak. Only part of the rows carry a size: once, few, many, or a class if the clone is expanded.

v_gene	j_gene	len	abundance	d_gene	CDR3aa	CDR3nt
TRBV9	TRBJ2-7	15	few	.	CASSGYGAGTYEQYF	TGTGCCAGCAGCGGATACGGAGCTGGGACCTACGAGCAGTACTTC
TRBV28	TRBJ2-4	16	few	TRBD1	CASSARDRAAKNIQYF	TGTGCCAGCAGCGCCCGGGACAGGGCCGCCAAAAACATTCAGTACTTC
TRBV6-1	TRBJ1-2	11	.	.	CAAGQNYGYTF	TGTGCCGCTGGACAGAACTATGGCTACACCTTC
TRBV15	TRBJ1-1	17	.	.	CATSRDFPGRVNTEAFF	TGTGCCACCAGCAGAGATTTTCCTGGACGAGTGAACACTGAAGCTTTCTTT
TRBV28	TRBJ2-2	13	many	.	CASSLAGFGELFF	TGTGCCAGCAGTTTAGCGGGATTCGGGGAGCTGTTTTTT
TRBV5-1	TRBJ2-3	14	.	.	CASGEDSVSDTQYF	TGCGCCAGCGGAGAGGATTCGGTTTCAGATACGCAGTATTTT
TRBV28	TRBJ1-1	16	many	.	CASRHGDGPVNTEAFF	TGTGCCAGCAGACACGGGGACGGTCCTGTGAACACTGAAGCTTTCTTT
TRBV28	TRBJ1-6	14	few	.	CASSFPQSNSPLHF	TGTGCCAGCAGTTTTCCCCAGTCAAATTCACCCCTCCACTTT
TRBV27	TRBJ2-3	12	few	.	CASSQSGDTQYF	TGTGCCAGCAGTCAAAGCGGAGATACGCAGTATTTT
TRBV5-1	TRBJ2-3	16	.	TRBD2	CASSLEGGRVGDTQYF	TGCGCCAGCAGCTTGGAAGGCGGGAGAGTTGGAGATACGCAGTATTTT
TRBV7-2	TRBJ2-3	14	few	.	CASSYGRSTDTQYF	TGTGCCAGCAGTTACGGGAGAAGCACAGATACGCAGTATTTT
TRBV7-2	TRBJ2-1	18	.	.	CAGSLGAHWVGRPNEQFF	TGTGCCGGCAGCTTAGGCGCCCATTGGGTGGGAAGGCCCAATGAGCAGTTCTTC
TRBV20-1	TRBJ2-1	16	.	TRBD2	CSARKSDGGSYNEQFF	TGCAGTGCCAGAAAGAGTGACGGGGGGTCGTACAATGAGCAGTTCTTC
TRBV7-6	TRBJ1-5	14	few	.	CASSHLGVNQPQHF	TGTGCCAGCAGCCACTTGGGCGTAAATCAGCCCCAGCATTTT
TRBV29-1	TRBJ2-1	14	.	.	CSGVLPNTYNEQFF	TGCAGCGGTGTTCTACCTAATACCTACAATGAGCAGTTCTTC
TRBV20-1	TRBJ2-2	10	many	.	CSAGGGELFF	TGCAGTGCTGGGGGCGGGGAGCTGTTTTTT
TRBV2	TRBJ1-4	14	many	.	CASSERGSDEKLFF	TGTGCCAGCAGTGAAAGAGGCTCCGATGAAAAACTGTTTTTT
TRBV7-7	TRBJ2-1	13	.	.	CASSPQQRSEQFF	TGTGCTAGCAGCCCCCAACAGCGTAGTGAGCAGTTCTTC
TRBV3-1	TRBJ2-7	12	.	.	CASSHPWAEQYF	TGTGCCAGCAGCCACCCGTGGGCCGAGCAGTACTTC
TRBV5-1	TRBJ2-7	15	few	TRBD1	CASSLGAGQAYEQYF	TGCGCCAGCAGCTTGGGTGCGGGACAGGCCTACGAGCAGTACTTC
TRBV5-1	TRBJ1-5	18	many	TRBD1	CASSLASSGQGASQPQHF	TGCGCCAGCAGCTTGGCCTCCTCCGGACAGGGGGCGAGTCAGCCCCAGCATTTT
TRBV19	TRBJ1-5	15	.	.	CASSIDRWTGKPQHF	TGTGCCAGTAGTATAGATCGGTGGACGGGGAAGCCCCAGCATTTT
TRBV6-1	TRBJ2-5	13	few	TRBD1	CAARLTGAQTQYF	TGTGCCGCCCGGTTGACAGGGGCCCAGACCCAGTACTTC